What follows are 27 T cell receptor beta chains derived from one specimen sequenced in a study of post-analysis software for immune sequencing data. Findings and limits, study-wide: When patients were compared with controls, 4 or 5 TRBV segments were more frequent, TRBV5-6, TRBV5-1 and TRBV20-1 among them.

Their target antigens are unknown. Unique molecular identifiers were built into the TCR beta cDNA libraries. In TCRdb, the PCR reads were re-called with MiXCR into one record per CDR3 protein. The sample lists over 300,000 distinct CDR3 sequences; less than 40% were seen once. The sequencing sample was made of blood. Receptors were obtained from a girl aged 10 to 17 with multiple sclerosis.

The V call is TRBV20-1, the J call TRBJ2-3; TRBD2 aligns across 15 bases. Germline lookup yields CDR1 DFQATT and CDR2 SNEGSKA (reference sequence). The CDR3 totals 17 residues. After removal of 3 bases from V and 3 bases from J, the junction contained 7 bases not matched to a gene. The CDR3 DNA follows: TGCAGTGCTAGCCCCACCGGGACTAGCGGGGGGACAGATACGCAGTATTTT. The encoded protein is CSASPTGTSGGTDTQYF.

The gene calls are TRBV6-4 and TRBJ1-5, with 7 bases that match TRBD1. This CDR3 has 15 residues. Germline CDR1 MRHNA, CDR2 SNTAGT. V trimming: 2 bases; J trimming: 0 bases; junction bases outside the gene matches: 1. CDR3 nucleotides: TGTGCCAGCAGTGACGACAGGGATAGCAATCAGCCCCAGCATTTT. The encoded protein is CASSDDRDSNQPQHF.

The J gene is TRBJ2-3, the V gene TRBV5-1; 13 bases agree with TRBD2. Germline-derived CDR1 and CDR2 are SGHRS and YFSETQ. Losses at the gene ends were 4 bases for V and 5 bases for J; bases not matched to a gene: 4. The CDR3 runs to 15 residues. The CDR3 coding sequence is TGCGCCAGCAGCCGGACTAGCGGGGGTGAAGATACGCAGTATTTT. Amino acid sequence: CASSRTSGGEDTQYF.

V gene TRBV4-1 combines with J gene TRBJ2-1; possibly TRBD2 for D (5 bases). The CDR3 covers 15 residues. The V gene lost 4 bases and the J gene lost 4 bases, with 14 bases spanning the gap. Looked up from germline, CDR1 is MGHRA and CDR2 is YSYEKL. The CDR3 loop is CASSPQRGPYNEQFF. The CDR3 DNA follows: TGCGCCAGCAGCCCCCAAAGAGGGCCGTACAATGAGCAGTTCTTC.

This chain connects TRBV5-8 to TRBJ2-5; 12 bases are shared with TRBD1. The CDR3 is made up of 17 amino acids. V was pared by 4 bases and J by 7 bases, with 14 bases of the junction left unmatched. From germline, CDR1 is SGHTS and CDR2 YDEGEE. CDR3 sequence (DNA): TGTGCCAGCAGCCCCGTAACCGCCGGGACAGGGGGCAGGACCCAGTACTTC. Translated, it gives CASSPVTAGTGGRTQYF.

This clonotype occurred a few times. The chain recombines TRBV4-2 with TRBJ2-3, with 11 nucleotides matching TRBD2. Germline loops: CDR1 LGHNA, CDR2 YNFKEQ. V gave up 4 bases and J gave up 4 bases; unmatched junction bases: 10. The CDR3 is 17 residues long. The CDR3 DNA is TGTGCCAGCAGCCTCGGACCTAGCGGGGGGTTGCCAGATACGCAGTATTTT. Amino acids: CASSLGPSGGLPDTQYF.

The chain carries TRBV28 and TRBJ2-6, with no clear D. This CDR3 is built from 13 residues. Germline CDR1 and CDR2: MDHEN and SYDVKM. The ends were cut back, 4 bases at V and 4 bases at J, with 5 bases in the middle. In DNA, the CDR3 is TGTGCCAGCAGTTGGCCCGGGGCCAACGTCCTGACTTTC. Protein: CASSWPGANVLTF.

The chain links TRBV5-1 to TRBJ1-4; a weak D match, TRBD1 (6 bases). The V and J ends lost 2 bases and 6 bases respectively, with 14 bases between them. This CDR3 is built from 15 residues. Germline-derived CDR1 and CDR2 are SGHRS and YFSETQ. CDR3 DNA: TGCGCCAGCAGCTTTACCGGGACAAGGGATGAAAAACTGTTTTTT. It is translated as CASSFTGTRDEKLFF.

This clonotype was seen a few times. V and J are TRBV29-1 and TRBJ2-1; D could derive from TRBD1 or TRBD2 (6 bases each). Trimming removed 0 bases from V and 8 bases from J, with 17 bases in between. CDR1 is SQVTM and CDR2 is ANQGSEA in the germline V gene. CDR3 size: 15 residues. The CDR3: CSVEDQGQGGDEQFF. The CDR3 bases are TGCAGCGTTGAAGATCAGGGGCAGGGAGGCGATGAGCAGTTCTTC.

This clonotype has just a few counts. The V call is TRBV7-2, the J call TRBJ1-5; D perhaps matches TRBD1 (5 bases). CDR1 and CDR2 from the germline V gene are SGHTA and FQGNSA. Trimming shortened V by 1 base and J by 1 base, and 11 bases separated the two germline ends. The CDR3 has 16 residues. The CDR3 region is CASSLGVRDSNQPQHF. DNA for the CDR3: TGTGCCAGCAGCTTAGGGGTCCGGGACAGCAATCAGCCCCAGCATTTT.

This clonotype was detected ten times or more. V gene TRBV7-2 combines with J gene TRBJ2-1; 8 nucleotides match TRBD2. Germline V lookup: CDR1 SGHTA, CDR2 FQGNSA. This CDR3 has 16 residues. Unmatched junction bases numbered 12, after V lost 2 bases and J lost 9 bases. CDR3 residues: CASSLSGAGGAFEQFF. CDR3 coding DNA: TGTGCCAGCAGCTTAAGTGGGGCGGGGGGAGCCTTTGAGCAGTTCTTC.

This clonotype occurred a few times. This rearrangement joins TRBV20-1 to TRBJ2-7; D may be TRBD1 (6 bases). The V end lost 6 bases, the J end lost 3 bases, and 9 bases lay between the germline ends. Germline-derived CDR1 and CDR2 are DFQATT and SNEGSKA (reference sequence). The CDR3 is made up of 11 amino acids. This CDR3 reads CSAPQGYEQYF. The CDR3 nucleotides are TGCAGTGCCCCACAGGGCTACGAGCAGTACTTC.

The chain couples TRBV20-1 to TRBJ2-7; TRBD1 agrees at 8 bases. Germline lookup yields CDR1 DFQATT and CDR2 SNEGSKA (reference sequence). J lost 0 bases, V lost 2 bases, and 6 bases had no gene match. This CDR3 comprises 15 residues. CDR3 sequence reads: CSARSHGQGSYEQYF. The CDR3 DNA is TGCAGTGCTAGATCTCACGGACAGGGCTCCTACGAGCAGTACTTC.

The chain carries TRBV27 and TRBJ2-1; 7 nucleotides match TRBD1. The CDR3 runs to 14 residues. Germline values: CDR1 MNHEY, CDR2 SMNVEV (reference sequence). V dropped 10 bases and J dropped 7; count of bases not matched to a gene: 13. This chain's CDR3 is CATAAGTAFNEQFF. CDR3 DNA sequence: TGTGCCACTGCAGCCGGGACAGCCTTTAATGAGCAGTTCTTC.

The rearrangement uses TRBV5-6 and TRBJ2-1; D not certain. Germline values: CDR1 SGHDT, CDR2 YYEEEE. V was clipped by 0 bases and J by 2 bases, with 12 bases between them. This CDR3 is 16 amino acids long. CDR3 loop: CASSLGAADPYNEQFF. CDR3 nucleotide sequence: TGTGCCAGCAGCTTGGGGGCGGCAGACCCCTACAATGAGCAGTTCTTC. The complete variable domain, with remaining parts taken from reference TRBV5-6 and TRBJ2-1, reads DAGVTQSPTHLIKTRGQQVTLRCSPKSGHDTVSWYQQALGQGPQFIFQYYEEEERQRGNFPDRFSGHQFPNYSSELNVNALLLGDSALYLCASSLGAADPYNEQFFGPGTRLTVL.

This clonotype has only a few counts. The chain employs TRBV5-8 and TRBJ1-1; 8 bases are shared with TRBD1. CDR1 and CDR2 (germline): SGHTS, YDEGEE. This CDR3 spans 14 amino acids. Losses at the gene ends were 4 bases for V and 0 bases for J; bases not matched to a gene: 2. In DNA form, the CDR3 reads TGTGCCAGCAGCCGGGACAGGATGAACACTGAAGCTTTCTTT. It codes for CASSRDRMNTEAFF.

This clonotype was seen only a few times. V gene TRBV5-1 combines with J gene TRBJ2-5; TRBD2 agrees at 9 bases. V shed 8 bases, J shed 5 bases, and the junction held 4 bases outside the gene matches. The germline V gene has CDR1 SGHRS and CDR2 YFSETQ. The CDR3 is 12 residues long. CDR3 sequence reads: CASQRGAETQYF. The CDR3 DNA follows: TGCGCCAGTCAGCGGGGGGCGGAGACCCAGTACTTC.

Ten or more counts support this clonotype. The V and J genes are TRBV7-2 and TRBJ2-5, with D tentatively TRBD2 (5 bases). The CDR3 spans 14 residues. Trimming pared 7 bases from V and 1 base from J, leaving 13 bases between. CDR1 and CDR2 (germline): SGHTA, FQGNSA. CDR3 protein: CASKDFPFQETQYF. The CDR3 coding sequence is TGTGCCAGCAAGGACTTCCCCTTCCAAGAGACCCAGTACTTC. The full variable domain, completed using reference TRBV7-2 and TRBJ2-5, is GAGVSQSPSNKVTEKGKDVELRCDPISGHTALYWYRQSLGQGLEFLIYFQGNSAPDKSGLPSDRFSAERTGGSVSTLTIQRTQQEDSAVYLCASKDFPFQETQYFGPGTRLLVL.

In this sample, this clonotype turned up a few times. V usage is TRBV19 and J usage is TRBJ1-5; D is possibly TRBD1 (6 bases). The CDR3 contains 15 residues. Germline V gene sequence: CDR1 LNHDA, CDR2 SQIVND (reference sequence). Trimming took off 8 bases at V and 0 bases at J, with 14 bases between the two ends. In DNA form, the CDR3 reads TGTGCCAGTGACCAGACAGGTTATAGCAATCAGCCCCAGCATTTT. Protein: CASDQTGYSNQPQHF. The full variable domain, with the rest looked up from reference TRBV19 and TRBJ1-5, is DGGITQSPKYLFRKEGQNVTLSCEQNLNHDAMYWYRQDPGQGLRLIYYSQIVNDFQKGDIAEGYSVSREKKESFPLTVTSAQKNPTAFYLCASDQTGYSNQPQHFGDGTRLSIL.

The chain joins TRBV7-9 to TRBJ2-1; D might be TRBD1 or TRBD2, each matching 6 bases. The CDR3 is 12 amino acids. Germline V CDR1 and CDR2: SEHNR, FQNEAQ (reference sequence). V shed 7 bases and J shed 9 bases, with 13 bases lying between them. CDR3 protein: CASNRGPVEQFF. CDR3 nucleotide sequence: TGTGCCAGCAATCGGGGGCCTGTTGAGCAGTTCTTC. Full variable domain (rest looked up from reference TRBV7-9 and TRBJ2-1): DTGVSQNPRHKITKRGQNVTFRCDPISEHNRLYWYRQTLGQGPEFLTYFQNEAQLEKSRLLSDRFSAERPKGSFSTLEIQRTEQGDSAMYLCASNRGPVEQFFGPGTRLTVL.

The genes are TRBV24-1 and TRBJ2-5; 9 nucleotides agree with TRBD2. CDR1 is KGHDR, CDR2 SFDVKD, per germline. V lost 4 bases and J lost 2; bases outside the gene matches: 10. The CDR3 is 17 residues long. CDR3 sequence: CATSDHLGGGAQETQYF. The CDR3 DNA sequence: TGTGCCACCAGTGACCATTTGGGCGGGGGGGCACAAGAGACCCAGTACTTC.

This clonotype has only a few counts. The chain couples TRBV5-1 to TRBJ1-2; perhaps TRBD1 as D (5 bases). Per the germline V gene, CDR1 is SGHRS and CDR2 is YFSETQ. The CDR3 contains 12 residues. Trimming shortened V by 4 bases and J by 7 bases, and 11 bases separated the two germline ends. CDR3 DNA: TGCGCCAGCAGCGAGGGACTCGTTGGCTACACCTTC. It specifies CASSEGLVGYTF.

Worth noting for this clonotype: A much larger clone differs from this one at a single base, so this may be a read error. CDR3 DNA sequence: TGTGCCAGCAGGGGGACTTTTACCTACAAGCAGTACTTC. Its translation is CASRGTFTYKQYF. This sequence joins TRBV4-2 and TRBJ2-7, with TRBD2 as a possible D gene (6 bases). Germline V lookup: CDR1 LGHNA, CDR2 YNFKEQ. This CDR3 region has 13 residues.

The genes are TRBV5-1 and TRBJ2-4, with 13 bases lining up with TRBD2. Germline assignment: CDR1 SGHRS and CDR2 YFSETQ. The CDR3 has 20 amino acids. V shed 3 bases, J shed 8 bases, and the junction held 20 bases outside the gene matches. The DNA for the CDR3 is TGCGCCAGCAGCTACAAGACTAGCGGGGGGCCGGGGTTAGGGAAGGACATTCAGTACTTC. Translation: CASSYKTSGGPGLGKDIQYF.

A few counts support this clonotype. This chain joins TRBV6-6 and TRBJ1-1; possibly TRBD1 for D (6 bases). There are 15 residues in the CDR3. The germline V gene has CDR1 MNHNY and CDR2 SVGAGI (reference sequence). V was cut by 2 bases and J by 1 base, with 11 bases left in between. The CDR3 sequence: CASSYRQATNTEAFF. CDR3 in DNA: TGTGCCAGCAGTTACAGACAGGCCACGAACACTGAAGCTTTCTTT.

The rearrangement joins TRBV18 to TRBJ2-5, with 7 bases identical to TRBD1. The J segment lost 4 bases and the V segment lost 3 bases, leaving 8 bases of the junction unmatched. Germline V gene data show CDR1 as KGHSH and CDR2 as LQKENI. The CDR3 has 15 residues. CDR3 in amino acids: CASSPEAQGVETQYF. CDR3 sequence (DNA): TGTGCCAGCTCACCGGAAGCCCAGGGGGTAGAGACCCAGTACTTC.

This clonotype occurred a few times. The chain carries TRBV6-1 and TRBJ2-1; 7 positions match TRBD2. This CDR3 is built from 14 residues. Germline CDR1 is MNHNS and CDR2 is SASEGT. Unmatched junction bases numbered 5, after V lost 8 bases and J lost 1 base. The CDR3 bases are TGTGCCAGCGATACGCGGGGGTCCTACAATGAGCAGTTCTTC. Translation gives CASDTRGSYNEQFF.